This T cell receptor (beta chain) was profiled in a study of blood T cell repertoires in COVID-19. The CDR3 has 16 amino acids. The germline V and J ends were trimmed by 4 bases and 4 bases, with 19 bases remaining between them. Germline lookup yields CDR1 MDHEN and CDR2 SYDVKM. The data were produced by immunoSEQ multiplex PCR, yet TCRdb's version contains in-frame clones alone and is incomplete. The table records about 190,000 clones, around 84% of them present only once. Ages ranged from about 18 to 89 years, with residence in 24 US areas. The recovered donors of Cohort 3 showed two negative PCRs, clearance, or symptom resolution. This clone turned up a few times.

This TCR was sampled from a woman aged 30 to 39 who had recovered from COVID-19. What was sequenced was PBMCs or T cells enriched from blood (not recorded which). The rearrangement joins TRBV28 to TRBJ1-2, with a weak D call TRBD1 (5 bases). CDR3 coding DNA: TGTGCCAGCAGTTCGGGTGGGGCCCCATCCAGCTATGGCTACACCTTC. This translates into CASSSGGAPSSYGYTF.